One and the same sample provided the 8 T cell receptor beta chains below, sequenced in a study of metastatic and nonmetastatic thyroid tumors. From the PCR reads, TCRdb re-called clones with MiXCR. The table records tens of thousands of clones, more than 9.5% of them present only once. Nobody among the patients had been given any treatment before thyroid surgery. Sequenced: blood. The receptor source for this set is a female donor with papillary thyroid cancer or a benign thyroid nodule (not recorded which). Some clones in this sample may be carry-over from other donors' samples.

At least ten counts were recorded for this clone. The chain is built from TRBV6-1 and TRBJ1-1; D unresolved. Germline V gives CDR1 MNHNS, CDR2 SASEGT. The CDR3 loop spans 11 amino acids. Trimming took 6 bases from V and 1 from J, leaving 3 bases between them. The CDR3 protein is CASRTNTEAFF. The CDR3, as DNA: TGTGCCAGCAGGACGAACACTGAAGCTTTCTTT.

Many counts were recorded for this clone. The V call is TRBV5-1, the J call TRBJ2-3; weak D call: TRBD2 (6 bases). Germline lookup yields CDR1 SGHRS and CDR2 YFSETQ. V was cut by 5 bases and J by 2 bases, with 18 bases left in between. The CDR3 consists of 16 residues. The DNA for the CDR3 is TGCGCCAGCAGGTCTGGGACTCCTCTCCTCACAGATACGCAGTATTTT. Translated, it gives CASRSGTPLLTDTQYF. Full variable domain (rest looked up from reference TRBV5-1 and TRBJ2-3): KAGVTQTPRYLIKTRGQQVTLSCSPISGHRSVSWYQQTPGQGLQFLFEYFSETQRNKGNFPGRFSGRQFSNSRSEMNVSTLELGDSALYLCASRSGTPLLTDTQYFGPGTRLTVL.

The chain joins TRBV6-5 to TRBJ1-1; D remains unclear. This CDR3 spans 14 amino acids. The V end lost 4 bases, the J end lost 11 bases, and 20 bases lay between the germline ends. Germline CDR1 and CDR2: MNHEY and SVGAGI. This CDR3 reads CASSSWSLYSGAFF. CDR3 nucleotides: TGTGCCAGCAGTTCCTGGTCCTTATATAGTGGTGCTTTCTTT.

This clone has a count of ten or more. The CDR3 region is CASSGNRGGNTEAFF. CDR3 DNA: TGTGCCAGCAGCGGAAACAGGGGCGGGAACACTGAAGCTTTCTTT. V usage is TRBV13 and J usage is TRBJ1-1; 7 positions agree with TRBD1. J was trimmed by 1 base and V by 5 bases; bases with no gene match: 7. In germline, CDR1 is PRHDT, CDR2 FYEKMQ (reference sequence). The CDR3 sequence is 15 residues long.

This clone was observed many times. The genes are TRBV6-2 or TRBV6-3 and TRBJ1-2; 8 nucleotides align to TRBD1. The trim removed 7 bases at V and 2 bases at J, leaving 15 bases unmatched. Germline CDR1 reads MNHEY; CDR2 reads SVGEGT. This CDR3 is 17 amino acids long. For the CDR3, the DNA is TGTGCCAGCACCCTCCTTCCCGGGACAGGAGAAAACTATGGCTACACCTTC. As protein: CASTLLPGTGENYGYTF.

Many counts were recorded for this clone. This sequence joins TRBV9 and TRBJ1-3; the D gene is possibly TRBD1 (5 bases). Germline V gene sequence: CDR1 SGDLS, CDR2 YYNGEE. V was clipped by 4 bases and J by 6 bases, with 20 bases between them. The CDR3 totals 16 residues. The DNA of the CDR3 is TGTGCCAGCAGCCGAGACAGCCTCTTAACCCAAAACACCATATATTTT. Encoded protein: CASSRDSLLTQNTIYF.

This clone occurred a few times. V and J are TRBV28 and TRBJ2-7; D tentatively fits TRBD1 or TRBD2 (6 bases each). The germline V and J ends were trimmed by 10 bases and 2 bases, with 15 bases remaining between them. The CDR3 is 13 residues long. The germline gives CDR1 MDHEN, CDR2 SYDVKM. The CDR3 loop is CATEMRDTYEQYF. The CDR3 DNA sequence: TGTGCCACCGAGATGCGGGACACCTACGAGCAGTACTTC.

This clone was seen more than once but under ten times. A much larger clonotype is one base distant, so this may be a read error. This sequence joins TRBV12-3 or TRBV12-4 and TRBJ2-2, with TRBD1 identical over 10 bases. V lost 3 bases, J lost 5 bases, and 3 bases stayed unmatched. The CDR3 consists of 15 residues. The CDR3 sequence: CASSLGQGWTGELFF. In nucleotides, the CDR3 is TGTGCCAGCAGTTTGGGACAGGGGTGGACCGGGGAGCTGTTTTTT.